One and the same sample provided the 11 T cell receptor beta chains below, sequenced in a study of technical replicates of blood from a handful of donors. Measured with immunoSEQ multiplex PCR; TCRdb has only the in-frame clones, and not every one. Among roughly 56,000 clones listed, roughly 96% were seen once. The material sequenced was PBMCs. These receptor sequences come from a human donor in good health. Some clones in this sample may be carry-over from other donors' samples.

V gene TRBV13 combines with J gene TRBJ2-5; TRBD2 agrees at 9 bases. J gave up 5 bases and V 1 base, and 5 bases lay outside the gene matches. The CDR3 totals 15 residues. The V gene's germline CDR1 is PRHDT and CDR2 FYEKMQ (reference sequence). CDR3 bases: TGTGCCAGCAGCTTAGTGACTAGCGGTAATGAGACCCAGTACTTC. This gives the protein CASSLVTSGNETQYF.

The CDR3: CASSSRTSGRAYQETQYF. CDR3 nucleotide sequence: TGTGCCAGCAGCTCTCGGACTAGCGGGAGGGCGTACCAAGAGACCCAGTACTTC. The chain employs TRBV11-2 and TRBJ2-5, with 15 bases lining up with TRBD2. Per the germline V gene, CDR1 is SGHAT and CDR2 is FQNNGV. V shed 4 bases, J shed 0 bases, and the junction held 6 bases outside the gene matches. The CDR3 sequence is 18 residues long.

The J gene is TRBJ2-7, the V gene TRBV7-2, with TRBD2 as a possible D gene (5 bases). Between the trimmed V and J ends, which lost 0 bases and 4 bases, there was a span of 7 bases. Germline loops: CDR1 SGHTA, CDR2 FQGNSA. The CDR3 contains 13 residues. CDR3 coding DNA: TGTGCCAGCAGCTTAGCGAGGAGGTACGAGCAGTACTTC. Translated: CASSLARRYEQYF.

This chain uses TRBV30 with TRBJ2-7; 10 bases fit TRBD2. The V gene's germline CDR1 is GTSNPN and CDR2 SVGIG (reference sequence). CDR3 size: 15 residues. J gave up 7 bases and V 0 bases, and 9 bases lay outside the gene matches. Written as DNA, the CDR3 is TGTGCCTGGAGTGTCGGGCTAGCGGGAGTTTATGAGCAGTACTTC. This encodes CAWSVGLAGVYEQYF. Looking up the rest from reference TRBV30 and TRBJ2-7 gives the full variable domain: SQTIHQWPATLVQPVGSPLSLECTVEGTSNPNLYWYRQAAGRGLQLLFYSVGIGQISSEVPQNLSASRPQDRQFILSSKKLLLSDSGFYLCAWSVGLAGVYEQYFGPGTRLTVT.

The rearrangement links TRBV30 to TRBJ1-5; perhaps TRBD1 as D (6 bases). This CDR3 region has 13 residues. Germline V gene lookup returns CDR1 GTSNPN and CDR2 SVGIG (reference sequence). V lost 3 bases to trimming and J lost 2 bases, with 8 bases between them. CDR3 in amino acids: CAWSGTRNQPQHF. CDR3 sequence (DNA): TGTGCCTGGAGCGGGACACGCAATCAGCCCCAGCATTTT.

The gene calls are TRBV4-1 and TRBJ2-7; 9 nucleotides align to TRBD1. Germline assignment: CDR1 MGHRA and CDR2 YSYEKL. This CDR3 spans 13 amino acids. J was trimmed by 5 bases and V by 5 bases; bases with no gene match: 4. The CDR3 sequence is CASSSRTGDEQYF. The CDR3 DNA follows: TGCGCCAGCAGCTCTCGGACAGGGGACGAGCAGTACTTC.

The chain employs TRBV2 and TRBJ2-7; unclear D gene. Germline V gene lookup returns CDR1 SNHLY and CDR2 FYNNEI. The length of the CDR3 is 14 residues. The V end was cut by 6 bases, the J end by 2 bases, with 14 bases between. The DNA of the CDR3 is TGTGCCAGCAGAAGTCATCCCTATACCTACGAGCAGTACTTC. This sequence encodes CASRSHPYTYEQYF.

This chain links TRBV4-1 with TRBJ1-1; 10 positions agree with TRBD1. The ends lost 6 bases at V and 4 bases at J; junction bases unmatched: 5. The CDR3 has 14 amino acids. Germline V gene sequence: CDR1 MGHRA, CDR2 YSYEKL. The CDR3 region is CASSPGQGGTEAFF. The DNA of the CDR3 is TGCGCCAGCAGTCCCGGACAGGGGGGCACTGAAGCTTTCTTT.

V and J are TRBV29-1 and TRBJ1-1, with 7 bases identical to TRBD1. The V segment lost 2 bases and the J segment 5 bases; nucleotides outside the gene matches: 5. The length of the CDR3 is 13 residues. Germline V lookup: CDR1 SQVTM, CDR2 ANQGSEA. DNA of the CDR3: TGCAGCGTTGAAAAGGGGGCTGGGACTGAAGCTTTCTTT. It translates to CSVEKGAGTEAFF.

This chain connects TRBV30 to TRBJ1-2; 12 bases match TRBD1. CDR1 is GTSNPN, CDR2 SVGIG, per germline (reference sequence). This CDR3 region has 13 residues. V was clipped by 7 bases and J by 2 bases; unmatched bases: 2. This CDR3 is CASGTGGNYGYTF. The CDR3 DNA is TGTGCCTCAGGGACAGGGGGCAACTATGGCTACACCTTC.

The chain employs TRBV30 and TRBJ1-6; 7 bases match TRBD1. The V and J ends lost 4 bases and 7 bases, in that order; junction bases with no gene match: 7. The CDR3 runs 14 residues. Per the germline V gene, CDR1 is GTSNPN and CDR2 is SVGIG (reference sequence). The CDR3 loop is CAWTLGRGNSPLHF. DNA for the CDR3: TGTGCCTGGACCCTGGGCAGGGGGAATTCACCCCTCCACTTT. Filled out from reference TRBV30 and TRBJ1-6, the complete variable domain reads SQTIHQWPATLVQPVGSPLSLECTVEGTSNPNLYWYRQAAGRGLQLLFYSVGIGQISSEVPQNLSASRPQDRQFILSSKKLLLSDSGFYLCAWTLGRGNSPLHFGNGTRLTVT.